This TCR beta chain is drawn from a study of untreated major depressive disorder. Participants were all of European descent. Among patients, depression was moderate to severe. This clone has only one observation. Sequenced by immunoSEQ multiplex PCR; TCRdb stores in-frame clones only, minus some. The table records under 25,000 clones, more than 85% of them present only once. The sequenced sample was CD4+ T cells from PBMCs. This receptor was taken from a woman between 40 and 55 years old with major depressive disorder.

The CDR3 sequence: CASSSHPQSRRVFAETQYF. CDR3 nucleotides: TGTGCCAGCAGCTCCCACCCGCAGAGCCGCAGGGTGTTTGCCGAGACCCAGTACTTC. The V gene is TRBV7-9, the J gene TRBJ2-5; perhaps TRBD1 as D (5 bases). The germline gives CDR1 SEHNR, CDR2 FQNEAQ (reference sequence). The V end lost 4 bases, the J end lost 5 bases, and 29 bases lay between the germline ends. There are 19 residues in the CDR3.